This T cell receptor (beta chain) derives from a study of blood T cells in healthy people across ages. The individuals who served as donors were healthy Caucasians living in Russia, aged roughly 6 to 95. For the second PCR, which ran for roughly 6 to 11 cycles, a sample-barcoded 5' primer and a J-beta primer mix were used. Each CDR3 protein is one row after TCRdb ran MiXCR on the 5' RACE reads. The sample gives around 650,000 distinct CDR3 sequences, 35% to 50% of which show up once; about 30% is in the top ten. Germline V CDR1 and CDR2: SGHRS, YFSETQ. J gave up 4 bases and V 4 bases, and 8 bases lay outside the gene matches. This CDR3 has 15 amino acids.

Sequencing was done on a sample of blood. The genes are TRBV5-1 and TRBJ2-1, with 7 bases fitting TRBD2. This TCR was recovered from a man older than 75 in good health. CDR3 in amino acids: CASSTGTTRYNEQFF. DNA of the CDR3: TGCGCCAGCAGCACCGGGACTACCAGATACAATGAGCAGTTCTTC. The complete variable domain, with remaining parts taken from reference TRBV5-1 and TRBJ2-1, reads KAGVTQTPRYLIKTRGQQVTLSCSPISGHRSVSWYQQTPGQGLQFLFEYFSETQRNKGNFPGRFSGRQFSNSRSEMNVSTLELGDSALYLCASSTGTTRYNEQFFGPGTRLTVL.